This T cell receptor (beta chain) originates from a study of T cell changes during pregnancy in multiple sclerosis. J gave up 10 bases and V 3 bases, and 9 bases lay outside the gene matches. This CDR3 has 14 amino acids. Germline CDR1 reads SGDLS; CDR2 reads YYNGEE. Sequencing used immunoSEQ multiplex PCR; TCRdb keeps in-frame clones, though not all of them. Among tens of thousands of clones listed, about 91% were seen once. This TCR was recovered from a female donor in good health, enrolled as a control in a pregnancy study. The chain employs TRBV9 and TRBJ2-1; 8 bases agree with TRBD2. Sample: peripheral blood, taken in the first trimester of pregnancy. The CDR3 region is CASSAGVPGGEQFF. Written as DNA, the CDR3 is TGTGCCAGCAGCGCGGGAGTCCCGGGGGGGGAGCAGTTCTTC.